The 32 T cell receptor beta chains below were found in one sample sequenced in a study of T cell responses to AZD1222 COVID-19 vaccine. Repertoires were generated with immunoSEQ multiplex PCR, while TCRdb's copy carries only in-frame clones and drops some. The sample yields about 150,000 clones, 91% seen once. Sequenced material: peripheral blood, taken on day 0 of AZD1222 vaccination. The receptors derive from an adult in good health.

The rearrangement uses TRBV20-1 and TRBJ1-1, with D unresolved. Trimming removed 6 bases at V and 1 base at J, with 6 bases between. Germline V CDR1 and CDR2: DFQATT, SNEGSKA (reference sequence). This CDR3 has 11 amino acids. CDR3: CSADRNTEAFF. CDR3 nucleotide sequence: TGCAGTGCCGACCGGAACACTGAAGCTTTCTTT.

The chain carries TRBV7-5 and TRBJ1-5. TRBV7-5 corresponds to a pseudogene. The CDR3 totals 11 residues. The CDR3 DNA reads as TGTGCCAGAAGCTTGTGCCAGCCCCAGCATTTT. Its translation: CARSLCQPQHF.

This clone was counted a single time. This CDR3 is CASSPPGQGANTEAFF. For the CDR3, the DNA is TGTGCCAGCAGCCCTCCGGGACAGGGAGCTAACACTGAAGCTTTCTTT. The chain carries TRBV5-5 and TRBJ1-1; TRBD1 agrees at 9 bases. The CDR3 is made up of 16 amino acids. CDR1 and CDR2 (germline): SGHKS, YYEKEE (reference sequence). Trimming cost V 4 bases and J 2 bases; bases outside gene matches: 9.

The chain carries TRBV15 and TRBJ1-1; no definite D call. Looked up from germline, CDR1 is LNHNV and CDR2 is YYDKDF (reference sequence). The CDR3 length is 15 residues. The V end was cut by 0 bases, the J end by 1 base, with 9 bases between. The CDR3 is CATSRDSDANTEAFF. CDR3 in DNA: TGTGCCACCAGCAGAGATAGCGATGCGAACACTGAAGCTTTCTTT.

The V and J genes are TRBV29-1 and TRBJ2-3; D is unclear. The CDR3 is made up of 13 amino acids. The V end lost 3 bases, the J end lost 1 base, and 8 bases lay between the germline ends. Per the germline V gene, CDR1 is SQVTM and CDR2 is ANQGSEA. Here the CDR3 DNA reads TGCAGCGTTGATGAGGTCGGCACAGATACGCAGTATTTT. Translated: CSVDEVGTDTQYF.

The chain combines TRBV15 with TRBJ2-2; D might be TRBD2 (5 bases). Germline lookup yields CDR1 LNHNV and CDR2 YYDKDF (reference sequence). The V end lost 3 bases, the J end lost 0 bases, and 17 bases lay between the germline ends. The length of the CDR3 is 18 residues. DNA of the CDR3: TGTGCCACCAGCAGCGATCCTATACCAGCGGCGAACACCGGGGAGCTGTTTTTT. Translating it yields CATSSDPIPAANTGELFF.

The chain recombines TRBV13 with TRBJ2-7; 8 positions match TRBD1. CDR3 size: 15 residues. The germline V gene encodes CDR1 PRHDT and CDR2 FYEKMQ (reference sequence). With V trimmed by 4 bases and J by 5 bases, 10 bases remained unmatched. The CDR3: CASSSIRPGGNEQYF. The CDR3 DNA follows: TGTGCCAGCAGCTCTATACGGCCAGGGGGCAACGAGCAGTACTTC.

The genes are TRBV9 and TRBJ2-1; 8 positions agree with TRBD1. Germline CDR1 and CDR2: SGDLS and YYNGEE. The CDR3 has 15 residues. After removal of 1 base from V and 4 bases from J, the junction contained 4 bases not matched to a gene. The CDR3 nucleotides are TGTGCCAGCAGCGTAACGAGACAGGGGTACAATGAGCAGTTCTTC. It yields the protein CASSVTRQGYNEQFF.

The chain recombines TRBV18 with TRBJ2-1; TRBD2 aligns across 11 bases. The CDR3 runs 16 residues. The germline CDR1 and CDR2 sequences are KGHSH and LQKENI. J gave up 3 bases and V 1 base, and 2 bases lay outside the gene matches. In DNA, the CDR3 is TGTGCCAGCTCACCACTTACTAGCGGGAGCTACAATGAGCAGTTCTTC. The encoded protein is CASSPLTSGSYNEQFF.

This chain uses TRBV3-1 (or the pseudogene TRBV3-2) with TRBJ1-6; no clear D. Between the trimmed V and J ends, which lost 0 bases and 10 bases, there was a span of 13 bases. CDR1 is LGHDT, CDR2 YNNKEL, per germline (reference sequence). This CDR3 is built from 15 residues. The CDR3 loop reads CASSQEISRKSPLHF. As DNA, the CDR3 is TGTGCCAGCAGCCAAGAAATCAGCAGAAAATCACCCCTCCACTTT.

This clone was seen once. This sequence joins TRBV7-2 and TRBJ2-3; 11 nucleotides line up with TRBD2. Germline V gene sequence: CDR1 SGHTA, CDR2 FQGNSA. This CDR3 region has 15 residues. V was clipped by 5 bases and J by 3 bases; unmatched bases: 4. CDR3: CASSITSGRTDTQYF. Here the CDR3 DNA reads TGTGCCAGCAGCATAACTAGCGGGAGAACAGATACGCAGTATTTT.

CDR3 nucleotide sequence: TGTGCCAGCAGTTTTAGCGGGAGCCGTGAGACCCAGTACTTC. Its translation is CASSFSGSRETQYF. The chain employs TRBV27 and TRBJ2-5; 9 bases agree with TRBD2. Germline V gene data show CDR1 as MNHEY and CDR2 as SMNVEV (reference sequence). The CDR3 runs 14 residues. The V segment lost 3 bases and the J segment 5 bases; nucleotides outside the gene matches: 4.

The genes are TRBV28 and TRBJ1-5, with D possibly matching TRBD1 (6 bases). From germline, CDR1 is MDHEN and CDR2 SYDVKM. The CDR3 runs to 13 residues. V dropped 10 bases and J dropped 5 bases, with 15 bases sitting between them. The CDR3 region has the DNA TGTGCCACCCATGAGGGGGGCCATCAGCCCCAGCATTTT. Translation: CATHEGGHQPQHF.

V and J are TRBV6-2 or TRBV6-3 and TRBJ1-4; tentatively, D is TRBD1 (6 bases). CDR1 MNHEY and CDR2 SVGEGT come from the germline V gene. The germline V and J ends were trimmed by 2 bases and 8 bases, with 18 bases remaining between them. The CDR3 loop spans 16 amino acids. CDR3 DNA: TGTGCCAGCAGTTACCCTCAGGGGCGAATTTGGGAAAAACTGTTTTTT. Its protein is CASSYPQGRIWEKLFF.

This clone was recorded once. The gene calls are TRBV19 and TRBJ2-2; 12 bases map to TRBD2. V lost 5 bases to trimming and J lost 0 bases; unmatched junction nucleotides: 1. The CDR3 spans 16 residues. The germline CDR1 and CDR2 sequences are LNHDA and SQIVND (reference sequence). The DNA for the CDR3 is TGTGCCAGTAGTGCTAGCGGGAGGGCGAACACCGGGGAGCTGTTTTTT. Translation gives CASSASGRANTGELFF.

The chain combines TRBV28 with TRBJ2-2; either TRBD1 or TRBD2 may supply D (6 bases each). This CDR3 has 15 amino acids. Trimming shortened V by 6 bases and J by 6 bases, and 17 bases separated the two germline ends. CDR1 is MDHEN and CDR2 is SYDVKM in the germline V gene. The CDR3 DNA is TGTGCCAGCAGGGCCGGGGGCAGGGTGGCCGGGGAGCTGTTTTTT. Its translation is CASRAGGRVAGELFF. The whole variable domain, remainder taken from reference TRBV28 and TRBJ2-2, is DVKVTQSSRYLVKRTGEKVFLECVQDMDHENMFWYRQDPGLGLRLIYFSYDVKMKEKGDIPEGYSVSREKKERFSLILESASTNQTSMYLCASRAGGRVAGELFFGEGSRLTVL.

This clone was recorded at least ten times. The chain employs TRBV6-5 and TRBJ1-5; D is possibly TRBD1 (5 bases). V was shortened by 2 bases and J by 1 base, with 12 bases between the two germline ends. Germline V gene sequence: CDR1 MNHEY, CDR2 SVGAGI. This CDR3 contains 16 residues. In DNA, the CDR3 is TGTGCCAGCAGTTACGGAATGGGGGACAGCAATCAGCCCCAGCATTTT. Translating it yields CASSYGMGDSNQPQHF.

The rearrangement uses TRBV28 and TRBJ1-1, with no clear D. The V and J ends lost 3 bases and 5 bases respectively, with 19 bases between them. Germline lookup yields CDR1 MDHEN and CDR2 SYDVKM. The CDR3 runs 16 residues. The CDR3 spells CASSLGKVRWDTEAFF. The CDR3 DNA sequence: TGTGCCAGCAGTTTGGGCAAGGTGAGATGGGATACTGAAGCTTTCTTT.

The chain carries TRBV18 and TRBJ2-1; TRBD2 matches 9 bases. Trimming cost V 3 bases and J 8 bases; bases outside gene matches: 14. The CDR3 is 17 residues long. Germline V gene lookup returns CDR1 KGHSH and CDR2 LQKENI. CDR3 residues: CASSPSGAGGLAHEQFF. The CDR3 DNA sequence: TGTGCCAGCTCACCCTCCGGGGCGGGGGGGCTGGCCCATGAGCAGTTCTTC.

This chain joins TRBV5-8 and TRBJ2-3; D is undetermined. The germline CDR1 and CDR2 sequences are SGHTS and YDEGEE. Trimming removed 0 bases from V and 2 bases from J, with 7 bases in between. The CDR3 contains 14 residues. The CDR3 nucleotides read TGTGCCAGCAGCTTGGGTGGATTCACAGATACGCAGTATTTT. Its protein product is CASSLGGFTDTQYF.

The CDR3 DNA is TGTGCCAGCAGTTACCTCGGGACTAGCGGCCACGAGCAGTACTTC. Encoded protein: CASSYLGTSGHEQYF. This chain links TRBV6-5 with TRBJ2-7; 11 positions match TRBD2. CDR1 is MNHEY, CDR2 SVGAGI, per germline. Germline trimming cut 2 bases from V and 5 bases from J; bases unmatched to any gene: 5. The CDR3 covers 15 residues.

The rearrangement uses TRBV7-8 and TRBJ2-5, with 10 bases fitting TRBD2. CDR1 is SGHVS, CDR2 FQNEAQ, per germline. With 6 bases clipped from V and 1 base from J, the junction kept 8 bases outside the gene matches. The CDR3 has 16 amino acids. The CDR3 coding sequence is TGTGCCAGCAGTCACATAGCGGGAGGCCCCCAAGAGACCCAGTACTTC. Translating gives CASSHIAGGPQETQYF.

V is TRBV19 and J is TRBJ2-4, with D uncertain. CDR3 length: 15 residues. Germline loops: CDR1 LNHDA, CDR2 SQIVND (reference sequence). V gave up 3 bases and J gave up 2 bases, with 11 bases separating them. This CDR3 is CASSMGPSSKNIQYF. The CDR3 nucleotides are TGTGCCAGTAGTATGGGTCCCAGTTCCAAAAACATTCAGTACTTC.

This chain uses TRBV5-4 with TRBJ2-5; 7 bases line up with TRBD1. The CDR3 contains 14 residues. J lost 5 bases, V lost 3 bases, and 7 bases had no gene match. Germline CDR1 SGHNT, CDR2 YYREEE (reference sequence). The CDR3 loop reads CASSSTGSVETQYF. The CDR3 DNA reads as TGTGCCAGCAGCTCGACAGGGTCCGTGGAGACCCAGTACTTC.

V usage is TRBV6-5 and J usage is TRBJ1-2, with D unresolved. The CDR3 extends over 11 amino acids. Germline V CDR1 and CDR2: MNHEY, SVGAGI. The germline V and J ends were trimmed by 5 bases and 7 bases, with 8 bases remaining between them. In DNA form, the CDR3 reads TGTGCCAGCAGTCCGGCGGGTGGCTACACCTTC. As protein: CASSPAGGYTF.

The CDR3: CASSLDRPTARNTEAFF. In nucleotides, the CDR3 is TGTGCCAGCAGCTTAGATCGCCCGACAGCCAGGAACACTGAAGCTTTCTTT. The chain employs TRBV11-2 and TRBJ1-1, with TRBD1 as a possible D gene (5 bases). The CDR3 is made up of 17 amino acids. Trimming removed 0 bases at V and 1 base at J, with 15 bases between. The germline gives CDR1 SGHAT, CDR2 FQNNGV.

The V gene is TRBV2, the J gene TRBJ2-7; 10 positions match TRBD2. Per germline, CDR1 SNHLY and CDR2 FYNNEI. The CDR3 is made up of 15 amino acids. V was clipped by 3 bases and J by 3 bases; unmatched bases: 5. In nucleotides, the CDR3 is TGTGCCAGCAGTGAGCAGCGGGGGGGCTTCTACGAGCAGTACTTC. It translates to CASSEQRGGFYEQYF.

Turning to this clone: A much larger clone differs by one base, so this may be a read error. The chain has TRBV3-1 (or the pseudogene TRBV3-2) and TRBJ2-1; 12 bases are shared with TRBD2. CDR1 is LGHDT and CDR2 is YNNKEL in the germline V gene (reference sequence). The CDR3 is made up of 15 amino acids. Trimming took 4 bases from V and 3 from J; bases not matched to a gene: 1. The CDR3 region is CASSRTSGDYNEQFF. The CDR3 DNA reads as TGTGCCAGCAGCCGGACTAGCGGGGACTACAATGAGCAGTTCTTC.

The chain combines TRBV19 with TRBJ2-7, with D possibly TRBD1 on 6 matching bases. V was pared by 6 bases and J by 4 bases, with 19 bases between. This CDR3 has 15 amino acids. Germline V lookup: CDR1 LNHDA, CDR2 SQIVND (reference sequence). CDR3: CASSPLGASLYEQYF. The CDR3 DNA reads as TGTGCCAGTAGCCCCTTGGGGGCTTCCCTTTACGAGCAGTACTTC.

The chain carries TRBV28 and TRBJ1-1; possible D gene TRBD1, 5 bases. Germline V gene sequence: CDR1 MDHEN, CDR2 SYDVKM. V shed 7 bases and J shed 1 base, with 13 bases lying between them. This CDR3 contains 14 residues. The CDR3 region is CASTRDGWNTEAFF. The CDR3 DNA sequence: TGTGCCAGCACCCGGGACGGATGGAACACTGAAGCTTTCTTT.

This clone was found once. The V call is TRBV5-4, the J call TRBJ2-5, with TRBD2 matching 12 bases. V was pared by 5 bases and J by 4 bases, with 0 bases of the junction left unmatched. This CDR3 is 13 amino acids long. Germline assignment: CDR1 SGHNT and CDR2 YYREEE (reference sequence). The CDR3 loop is CASRTSGGETQYF. The CDR3 nucleotides read TGTGCCAGCAGGACTAGCGGGGGAGAGACCCAGTACTTC.

The chain recombines TRBV9 with TRBJ2-3; D is unclear. This CDR3 contains 14 residues. V was shortened by 3 bases and J by 4 bases, with 12 bases between the two germline ends. Looked up from germline, CDR1 is SGDLS and CDR2 is YYNGEE. The CDR3: CASSGSWSADTQYF. Here the CDR3 DNA reads TGTGCCAGCAGCGGCTCCTGGTCAGCAGATACGCAGTATTTT.